Below are 7 T cell receptor beta chains sequenced from a single sample in a study of type 1 and type 2 diabetes patients. Amplification started from genomic DNA. A primer set of 30 forward and 13 reverse primers amplified the CDR3. MiXCR, applied by TCRdb to the multiplex PCR reads, yields one record per CDR3 protein. The sample includes 250,000 to 300,000 distinct CDR3 sequences, around 47% of them seen just once. Sequencing input: peripheral blood mononuclear cells (PBMCs). Receptor source: a man aged 18 to 30 with type 2 diabetes.

The chain links TRBV10-3 to TRBJ2-1; 7 bases align to TRBD1. Per the germline V gene, CDR1 is ENHRY and CDR2 is SYGVKD. V shed 6 bases and J 5 bases; nucleotides not matched to a gene: 4. The CDR3 is made up of 13 amino acids. The CDR3: CAISRTGDNEQFF. In DNA, the CDR3 is TGTGCCATCAGCAGGACAGGAGACAATGAGCAGTTCTTC.

Notes on this clonotype: At one boundary the junction diverges from the germline segment, which might be a read error. V and J are TRBV24-1 and TRBJ1-4; D is perhaps TRBD1 (5 bases). Germline loops: CDR1 KGHDR, CDR2 SFDVKD. The length of the CDR3 is 17 residues. The CDR3 loop is CATGDSPPGGGREKLFF. CDR3 nucleotides: TGTGCCACCGGTGATTCCCCCCCCGGCGGGGGAAGGGAAAAACTGTTTTTT.

This clonotype was seen at least ten times. This chain connects TRBV2 to TRBJ1-1; D uncertain. Deletions cut 8 bases from V and 0 bases from J, with 13 bases between. The CDR3 is 14 amino acids. Germline values: CDR1 SNHLY, CDR2 FYNNEI. The CDR3 DNA reads as TGTGCCAGCGAGTTGGTCAGAATGAACACTGAAGCTTTCTTT. Translating it yields CASELVRMNTEAFF.

The gene calls are TRBV28 and TRBJ1-2; D gene uncertain. This CDR3 comprises 11 residues. Trimming took off 6 bases at V and 4 bases at J, with 6 bases between the two ends. Germline assignment: CDR1 MDHEN and CDR2 SYDVKM. The CDR3 bases are TGTGCCAGCAGCAAACTCTATGGCTACACCTTC. Residues: CASSKLYGYTF.

This clonotype has more than one count but fewer than ten. The V and J genes are TRBV10-3 and TRBJ2-7; D gene uncertain. V dropped 1 base and J dropped 7 bases, with 8 bases sitting between them. The CDR3 runs to 12 residues. Germline V gene sequence: CDR1 ENHRY, CDR2 SYGVKD. This chain's CDR3 is CAISELVGEQYF. The DNA of the CDR3 is TGTGCCATCAGTGAGTTAGTTGGGGAGCAGTACTTC.

This clonotype was observed a few times. This chain connects TRBV6-1 to TRBJ2-7; 9 bases fit TRBD2. The V gene end was trimmed by 1 base and the J gene end by 5 bases; junction bases not matched to a gene: 3. Germline values: CDR1 MNHNS, CDR2 SASEGT. This CDR3 is 14 amino acids long. In nucleotides, the CDR3 is TGTGCCAGCAGTGAAGGCGGGGGGGCTAACGAGCAGTACTTC. Protein: CASSEGGGANEQYF.

This clonotype was seen only a few times. The rearrangement links TRBV2 to TRBJ1-5, with no clear D. V lost 5 bases and J 0 bases, leaving 8 bases between the germline ends. Germline V CDR1 and CDR2: SNHLY, FYNNEI. This CDR3 is built from 14 residues. CDR3 protein: CASSQQNSNQPQHF. In DNA, the CDR3 is TGTGCCAGCAGTCAACAGAATAGCAATCAGCCCCAGCATTTT.